This T cell receptor (beta chain) was identified during a study of PD-L1 blockade in urothelial cancer. The germline V and J ends were trimmed by 2 bases and 2 bases, with 8 bases remaining between them. Germline V gives CDR1 SGHDT, CDR2 YYEEEE. The CDR3 spans 13 residues. Some clones are missing from TCRdb's copy, which holds only in-frame ones; the method was immunoSEQ multiplex PCR. The repertoire holds around 100,000 clones, roughly 84% seen once, with 1.5% to 2% in the top ten. Noted time point: pretreatment peripheral blood. The origin of this receptor is a man aged 55-75 years with urothelial cancer. This chain joins TRBV5-6 and TRBJ2-7; D is perhaps TRBD2 (6 bases). The sample was PBMCs, taken around atezolizumab (anti-PD-L1) treatment. The DNA of the CDR3 is TGTGCCAGCAGCTTAGCGGGTACCTACGAGCAGTACTTC. As protein: CASSLAGTYEQYF.